The rows below give T cell receptor beta chains drawn from one sample of a study of beta chain features in type 1 diabetes. Some clones are missing from TCRdb's copy, which holds only in-frame ones; the method was immunoSEQ multiplex PCR. The sample yields around 340,000 clones, less than 20% seen once. What was sequenced was naive CD4+ T cells from blood. These receptors came from a woman between 18 and 29 years old in good health. Each CDR3 is given with its conserved first and last residue. The D gene is left open where the match is weak. Clone size is not always given. Where it is, it says once, few, many or a class for expanded clones.

V gene: TRBV9
J gene: TRBJ2-7
D gene: TRBD2
clone size: few
CDR3 protein: CASSVALGGRCYEQYF
CDR3 DNA: TGTGCCAGCAGCGTAGCTCTAGGCGGGAGGTGCTACGAGCAGTACTTC

V gene: TRBV4-3
J gene: TRBJ2-1
D gene: TRBD2
clone size: few
CDR3 protein: CASSQSRDYSYNEQFF
CDR3 DNA: TGCGCCAGCAGCCAATCCCGGGACTACTCCTACAATGAGCAGTTCTTC

V gene: TRBV2
J gene: TRBJ1-2
D gene: .
clone size: few
CDR3 protein: CASSEGSNYGYTF
CDR3 DNA: TGTGCCAGCAGTGAAGGCAGTAACTATGGCTACACCTTC

V gene: TRBV14
J gene: TRBJ2-5
D gene: .
clone size: few
CDR3 protein: CASSPGPETQYF
CDR3 DNA: TGTGCCAGCAGCCCAGGTCCGGAGACCCAGTACTTC

V gene: TRBV14
J gene: TRBJ2-2
D gene: .
clone size: few
CDR3 protein: CASSRIPGYTGELFF
CDR3 DNA: TGTGCCAGCAGTCGTATTCCAGGTTACACCGGGGAGCTGTTTTTT

V gene: TRBV25-1
J gene: TRBJ2-1
D gene: .
clone size: .
CDR3 protein: CASSELGRGNEQFF
CDR3 DNA: TGTGCCAGCAGTGAACTTGGGAGGGGGAATGAGCAGTTCTTC

V gene: TRBV6-5
J gene: TRBJ1-2
D gene: .
clone size: .
CDR3 protein: CATSDRKIYGYTF
CDR3 DNA: TGTGCCACCTCGGACAGAAAAATCTATGGCTACACCTTC

V gene: TRBV28
J gene: TRBJ1-4
D gene: TRBD1
clone size: .
CDR3 protein: CASSSGQINEKLFF
CDR3 DNA: TGTGCCAGCAGTTCGGGACAGATTAATGAAAAACTGTTTTTT

V gene: TRBV30
J gene: TRBJ1-2
D gene: TRBD1
clone size: .
CDR3 protein: CAWSALDRVIYGYTF
CDR3 DNA: TGTGCCTGGAGTGCTCTCGACAGGGTGATCTATGGCTACACCTTC

V gene: TRBV9
J gene: TRBJ1-5
D gene: .
clone size: few
CDR3 protein: CASSVRDDQPQHF
CDR3 DNA: TGTGCCAGCAGCGTGCGGGACGATCAGCCCCAGCATTTT

V gene: TRBV6-5
J gene: TRBJ1-2
D gene: .
clone size: few
CDR3 protein: CASSTDTNYGYTF
CDR3 DNA: TGTGCCAGCAGTACAGATACTAACTATGGCTACACCTTC

V gene: TRBV7-9
J gene: TRBJ2-7
D gene: TRBD2
clone size: .
CDR3 protein: CASSLETSGNYEQYF
CDR3 DNA: TGTGCCAGCAGCTTAGAGACTAGCGGTAACTACGAGCAGTACTTC

V gene: TRBV11-2
J gene: TRBJ2-5
D gene: TRBD2
clone size: .
CDR3 protein: CASSFGLAGVETQYF
CDR3 DNA: TGTGCCAGCAGCTTCGGACTAGCGGGAGTAGAGACCCAGTACTTC

V gene: TRBV9
J gene: TRBJ2-3
D gene: TRBD2
clone size: few
CDR3 protein: CASSSGTSGFPGTDTQYF
CDR3 DNA: TGTGCCAGCAGCTCCGGGACTAGCGGCTTCCCGGGCACAGATACGCAGTATTTT

V gene: TRBV7-9
J gene: TRBJ1-2
D gene: .
clone size: .
CDR3 protein: CASSFNLASGYTF
CDR3 DNA: TGTGCCAGCAGCTTTAACCTAGCGTCGGGCTACACCTTC

V gene: TRBV25-1
J gene: TRBJ1-1
D gene: TRBD1
clone size: .
CDR3 protein: CASRTGGRNTEAFF
CDR3 DNA: TGTGCCAGCAGGACAGGGGGCCGGAACACTGAAGCTTTCTTT

V gene: TRBV29-1
J gene: TRBJ1-1
D gene: TRBD1
clone size: .
CDR3 protein: CSVTGTELPEAFF
CDR3 DNA: TGCAGCGTGACCGGGACAGAGTTGCCTGAAGCTTTCTTT

V gene: TRBV7-9
J gene: TRBJ2-5
D gene: TRBD2
clone size: .
CDR3 protein: CASSPSGGRQETQYF
CDR3 DNA: TGTGCCAGCAGCCCATCGGGGGGACGCCAGGAGACCCAGTACTTC

V gene: TRBV4-1
J gene: TRBJ2-3
D gene: TRBD2
clone size: .
CDR3 protein: CASSQVGVRTSGSTDTQYF
CDR3 DNA: TGCGCCAGCAGCCAAGTCGGGGTACGGACTAGCGGGAGCACAGATACGCAGTATTTT

V gene: TRBV4-1
J gene: TRBJ2-2
D gene: TRBD2
clone size: .
CDR3 protein: CASSQGRGGFNTGELFF
CDR3 DNA: TGCGCCAGCAGCCAAGGCCGCGGGGGTTTTAACACCGGGGAGCTGTTTTTT

V gene: TRBV2
J gene: TRBJ1-1
D gene: TRBD1
clone size: few
CDR3 protein: CASSQDRGTEAFF
CDR3 DNA: TGTGCCAGCAGTCAAGACAGGGGAACTGAAGCTTTCTTT

V gene: TRBV6-4
J gene: TRBJ1-2
D gene: .
clone size: .
CDR3 protein: CASSKVWGLEDGYTF
CDR3 DNA: TGTGCCAGCAGTAAGGTATGGGGACTTGAAGATGGCTACACCTTC

V gene: TRBV30
J gene: TRBJ2-7
D gene: .
clone size: few
CDR3 protein: CAKTRRSNEQYF
CDR3 DNA: TGTGCAAAGACTAGAAGGTCGAACGAGCAGTACTTC

V gene: TRBV29-1
J gene: TRBJ2-2
D gene: TRBD1
clone size: few
CDR3 protein: CSVDSGQGGSGELFF
CDR3 DNA: TGCAGCGTTGATTCTGGACAGGGAGGTTCCGGGGAGCTGTTTTTT

V gene: TRBV30
J gene: TRBJ2-5
D gene: .
clone size: .
CDR3 protein: CAWSSGAQYF
CDR3 DNA: TGTGCCTGGAGTTCCGGGGCCCAGTACTTC

V gene: TRBV2
J gene: TRBJ1-2
D gene: .
clone size: few
CDR3 protein: CASSKENQGYGYTF
CDR3 DNA: TGTGCCAGCAGCAAAGAAAACCAGGGCTATGGCTACACCTTC

V gene: TRBV27
J gene: TRBJ2-5
D gene: .
clone size: .
CDR3 protein: CASSLTGGRETQYF
CDR3 DNA: TGTGCCAGCAGTTTAACGGGTGGGAGAGAGACCCAGTACTTC

V gene: TRBV18
J gene: TRBJ1-5
D gene: .
clone size: few
CDR3 protein: CASSPGRDQPQHF
CDR3 DNA: TGTGCCAGCTCACCAGGGCGAGATCAGCCCCAGCATTTT

V gene: TRBV28
J gene: TRBJ1-2
D gene: .
clone size: .
CDR3 protein: CASSLSGEGVYGYTF
CDR3 DNA: TGTGCCAGCAGTTTATCGGGGGAAGGGGTCTATGGCTACACCTTC

V gene: TRBV5-4
J gene: TRBJ2-5
D gene: .
clone size: .
CDR3 protein: CASSLGVEETQYF
CDR3 DNA: TGTGCCAGCAGCTTGGGGGTGGAGGAGACCCAGTACTTC

V gene: TRBV30
J gene: TRBJ2-1
D gene: TRBD2
clone size: .
CDR3 protein: CAWSSGGSYNEQFF
CDR3 DNA: TGTGCCTGGAGTTCGGGGGGCTCCTACAATGAGCAGTTCTTC

V gene: TRBV29-1
J gene: TRBJ1-4
D gene: .
clone size: .
CDR3 protein: CSATENMGEKLFF
CDR3 DNA: TGCAGCGCTACGGAGAATATGGGTGAAAAACTGTTTTTT

V gene: TRBV5-1
J gene: TRBJ2-2
D gene: .
clone size: .
CDR3 protein: CASSFQAITGELFF
CDR3 DNA: TGCGCCAGCAGCTTTCAGGCGATTACCGGGGAGCTGTTTTTT

V gene: TRBV11-2
J gene: TRBJ2-1
D gene: TRBD2
clone size: few
CDR3 protein: CASSLDLAGYNEQFF
CDR3 DNA: TGTGCCAGCAGCTTAGATCTAGCGGGCTACAATGAGCAGTTCTTC

V gene: TRBV9
J gene: TRBJ2-3
D gene: .
clone size: .
CDR3 protein: CASSVVSGLLDTQYF
CDR3 DNA: TGTGCCAGCAGCGTAGTGAGCGGTCTCTTAGATACGCAGTATTTT

V gene: TRBV4-1
J gene: TRBJ2-2
D gene: .
clone size: .
CDR3 protein: CASSHIYTGELFF
CDR3 DNA: TGCGCCAGCAGCCACATTTACACCGGGGAGCTGTTTTTT

V gene: TRBV30
J gene: TRBJ1-5
D gene: .
clone size: few
CDR3 protein: CAWSVPSLTGPVWPQHF
CDR3 DNA: TGTGCCTGGAGTGTACCCTCCTTGACAGGCCCAGTGTGGCCCCAGCATTTT

V gene: TRBV5-1
J gene: TRBJ1-4
D gene: .
clone size: few
CDR3 protein: CASSLEGRGSEKLFF
CDR3 DNA: TGCGCCAGCAGCTTGGAGGGCAGGGGCAGCGAAAAACTGTTTTTT

V gene: TRBV5-4
J gene: TRBJ2-4
D gene: .
clone size: .
CDR3 protein: CASSSAGLAKNIQYF
CDR3 DNA: TGTGCCAGCAGCTCCGCAGGCCTAGCCAAAAACATTCAGTACTTC

V gene: TRBV10-3
J gene: TRBJ1-1
D gene: .
clone size: .
CDR3 protein: CAISLSRAGENTEAFF
CDR3 DNA: TGTGCCATCAGTCTCTCCAGGGCAGGGGAGAACACTGAAGCTTTCTTT

V gene: TRBV5-6
J gene: TRBJ2-7
D gene: .
clone size: .
CDR3 protein: CASSPGLLGQYF
CDR3 DNA: TGTGCCAGCAGCCCTGGCCTACTAGGGCAGTACTTC

V gene: TRBV2
J gene: TRBJ2-5
D gene: .
clone size: few
CDR3 protein: CASRTGGETQYF
CDR3 DNA: TGTGCCAGCAGGACAGGTGGCGAGACCCAGTACTTC

V gene: TRBV30
J gene: TRBJ1-5
D gene: TRBD1
clone size: few
CDR3 protein: CAWSVRDRDNQPQHF
CDR3 DNA: TGTGCCTGGAGTGTCCGGGACAGGGATAATCAGCCCCAGCATTTT

V gene: TRBV6-5
J gene: TRBJ2-1
D gene: .
clone size: few
CDR3 protein: CASSPPTGEGDEQFF
CDR3 DNA: TGTGCCAGCAGTCCTCCGACAGGGGAGGGTGATGAGCAGTTCTTC

V gene: TRBV6-5
J gene: TRBJ1-2
D gene: TRBD1
clone size: few
CDR3 protein: CASSYGTGVMGYTF
CDR3 DNA: TGTGCCAGCAGTTACGGGACAGGGGTAATGGGCTACACCTTC

V gene: TRBV30
J gene: TRBJ2-2
D gene: .
clone size: .
CDR3 protein: CACPLGVQNTGELFF
CDR3 DNA: TGTGCCTGCCCCCTAGGAGTGCAGAACACCGGGGAGCTGTTTTTT

V gene: TRBV5-1
J gene: TRBJ2-1
D gene: .
clone size: .
CDR3 protein: CASSSRGQSSNEQFF
CDR3 DNA: TGCGCCAGCAGCTCTCGAGGACAGAGCTCCAATGAGCAGTTCTTC

V gene: TRBV18
J gene: TRBJ2-7
D gene: TRBD1
clone size: .
CDR3 protein: CASSPPGQGTYEQYF
CDR3 DNA: TGTGCCAGCTCCCCACCGGGACAGGGGACCTACGAGCAGTACTTC

V gene: TRBV4-1
J gene: TRBJ2-4
D gene: TRBD2
clone size: few
CDR3 protein: CASSPGLAGGLAKNIQYF
CDR3 DNA: TGCGCCAGCAGCCCCGGACTAGCGGGAGGGTTAGCCAAAAACATTCAGTACTTC

V gene: TRBV20-1
J gene: TRBJ2-1
D gene: .
clone size: .
CDR3 protein: CSARKAGQFF
CDR3 DNA: TGCAGTGCTAGAAAAGCCGGGCAGTTCTTC

V gene: TRBV5-1
J gene: TRBJ2-3
D gene: TRBD2
clone size: few
CDR3 protein: CASSPPAGSTDTQYF
CDR3 DNA: TGCGCCAGCAGCCCCCCAGCGGGGAGCACAGATACGCAGTATTTT

V gene: TRBV2
J gene: TRBJ2-7
D gene: TRBD1
clone size: .
CDR3 protein: CASREPTGDGDF
CDR3 DNA: TGTGCCAGCAGAGAACCGACAGGGGACGGAGACTTC

V gene: TRBV7-2
J gene: TRBJ1-5
D gene: TRBD1
clone size: few
CDR3 protein: CASSADRGGDQPQHF
CDR3 DNA: TGTGCCAGCAGCGCCGACAGGGGCGGGGATCAGCCCCAGCATTTT

V gene: TRBV6-1
J gene: TRBJ2-5
D gene: TRBD2
clone size: .
CDR3 protein: CASRPLWGGGETQYF
CDR3 DNA: TGTGCCAGCAGGCCTCTATGGGGGGGTGGAGAGACCCAGTACTTC

V gene: TRBV25-1
J gene: TRBJ2-7
D gene: TRBD2
clone size: few
CDR3 protein: CASTVAGRGEQYF
CDR3 DNA: TGTGCCAGCACGGTAGCGGGAAGAGGCGAGCAGTACTTC